Below are 18 T cell receptor beta chains sequenced from a single sample in a study of identical twins. TCRdb passed the 5' RACE reads through MiXCR, listing each CDR3 protein once. The sample carries a few hundred thousand distinct CDR3 sequences, nearly 15% recorded once. Separately, the same data were catalogued under a study of yellow fever vaccine responses in identical twins.

Sequenced input: CD4+ T cells sorted from blood. These TCRs come from a woman aged 18 to 35 in good health.

This clonotype was detected a few times. V usage is TRBV29-1 and J usage is TRBJ2-2; D not certain. V lost 0 bases and J lost 5, with 1 base in between. The CDR3 has 11 amino acids. Germline loops: CDR1 SQVTM, CDR2 ANQGSEA. The CDR3 DNA follows: TGCAGCGTTGAAGATACCGGGGAGCTGTTTTTT. Translated: CSVEDTGELFF.

V and J are TRBV5-1 and TRBJ2-7; D not certain. Germline values: CDR1 SGHRS, CDR2 YFSETQ. The CDR3 extends over 17 amino acids. V was clipped by 5 bases and J by 0 bases, with 21 bases between them. CDR3 DNA sequence: TGCGCCAGCAGTCGTGCGTCGGCAGACCCAAGCTCCTACGAGCAGTACTTC. Its translation: CASSRASADPSSYEQYF.

This chain's CDR3 is CASRTGGTTGELFF. In nucleotides, the CDR3 is TGTGCCAGCAGGACAGGGGGGACCACCGGGGAGCTGTTTTTT. The gene calls are TRBV12-3 or TRBV12-4 and TRBJ2-2; the match to TRBD1 covers 9 bases. Trimming cost V 6 bases and J 4 bases; bases outside gene matches: 3. CDR3 length equals 14 residues.

This clonotype was found a few times. This rearrangement joins TRBV24-1 to TRBJ2-3; perhaps TRBD1 as D (6 bases). The germline V and J ends were trimmed by 2 bases and 1 base, with 18 bases remaining between them. Germline V gene data show CDR1 as KGHDR and CDR2 as SFDVKD. The CDR3 runs 18 residues. CDR3: CATSDSRQAPLRTDTQYF. Written as DNA, the CDR3 is TGTGCCACCAGTGATTCGAGACAGGCGCCTCTCCGCACAGATACGCAGTATTTT.

This clonotype was seen repeatedly, ten times or more. The chain recombines TRBV12-3 or TRBV12-4 with TRBJ2-7, with D hard to call. V was shortened by 3 bases and J by 2 bases, with 5 bases between the two germline ends. CDR3 size: 12 residues. The chain's CDR3 is CASSLGTYEQYF. The CDR3 DNA reads as TGTGCCAGCAGTTTGGGGACCTACGAGCAGTACTTC.

The CDR3 DNA is TGTGCCAGCAGTTACTCGGGACAGTTTAATGAAAAACTGTTTTTT. The encoded protein is CASSYSGQFNEKLFF. This chain uses TRBV6-5 with TRBJ1-4; 7 nucleotides align to TRBD1. Germline CDR1 is MNHEY and CDR2 is SVGAGI. The length of the CDR3 is 15 residues. V dropped 0 bases and J dropped 4; count of bases not matched to a gene: 2.

This chain connects TRBV20-1 to TRBJ2-7; either TRBD1 or TRBD2 may fit D (6 bases each). Per the germline V gene, CDR1 is DFQATT and CDR2 is SNEGSKA (reference sequence). The germline V and J ends were trimmed by 2 bases and 2 bases, with 16 bases remaining between them. This CDR3 has 15 residues. The chain's CDR3 is CSARPRGGMTYEQYV. DNA of the CDR3: TGCAGTGCTAGACCCAGGGGCGGGATGACCTACGAGCAGTACGTC.

This clonotype has only a few counts. The chain combines TRBV3-1 with TRBJ1-4; tentatively, D is TRBD1 (6 bases). Germline CDR1 reads LGHDT; CDR2 reads YNNKEL (reference sequence). The CDR3 consists of 14 residues. The V gene lost 4 bases and the J gene lost 10 bases, with 16 bases spanning the gap. The CDR3 DNA is TGTGCCAGCAGCCTCCGGGGGCGTGAACGAAAACTGTTTTTT. Translated, it gives CASSLRGRERKLFF.

This clonotype is a singleton in its sample. The chain links TRBV6-1 to TRBJ2-7; TRBD2 is a possible D gene (5 bases). The V gene lost 6 bases and the J gene lost 6 bases, with 12 bases spanning the gap. Germline values: CDR1 MNHNS, CDR2 SASEGT. The CDR3 has 12 amino acids. The CDR3 protein is CASSRGMGEQYV. The CDR3 coding sequence is TGTGCCAGCAGCCGGGGAATGGGCGAGCAGTACGTC.

This clonotype came up a few times. The rearrangement links TRBV6-1 to TRBJ2-1; 14 positions agree with TRBD2. Germline CDR1 MNHNS, CDR2 SASEGT. The CDR3 has 15 residues. The junction had 6 bases not matched to a gene; V was cut back by 5 bases and J by 9 bases. CDR3 loop: CASSLGLAGEVEQFF. The DNA for the CDR3 is TGTGCCAGCAGTCTGGGACTAGCGGGAGAAGTTGAGCAGTTCTTC.

This clonotype has only a few counts. The chain couples TRBV12-3 or TRBV12-4 to TRBJ1-2; weak D call: TRBD1 (6 bases). Between the trimmed V and J ends, which lost 0 bases and 3 bases, there was a span of 11 bases. The CDR3 loop spans 15 amino acids. CDR3 loop: CASSLAGPGDYGYTF. The CDR3 DNA follows: TGTGCCAGCAGTTTAGCAGGGCCAGGGGACTATGGCTACACCTTC.

This clonotype was seen a handful of times. The rearrangement links TRBV7-6 to TRBJ2-1; 14 nucleotides align to TRBD2. Per germline, CDR1 SGHVS and CDR2 FNYEAQ. The CDR3 has 16 residues. The ends lost 1 base at V and 10 bases at J; junction bases unmatched: 6. CDR3 residues: CASSLDGLAGGHEQFF. The CDR3 nucleotides are TGTGCCAGCAGCTTAGACGGACTAGCGGGGGGTCACGAGCAGTTCTTC.

The gene calls are TRBV5-1 and TRBJ1-1; TRBD1 matches 9 bases. The CDR3 has 17 amino acids. Unmatched junction bases numbered 11, after V lost 4 bases and J lost 1 base. Germline V gene sequence: CDR1 SGHRS, CDR2 YFSETQ. The CDR3 region is CASSTDRGGLTNTEAFF. CDR3 sequence (DNA): TGCGCCAGCAGCACGGACAGGGGCGGTTTGACGAACACTGAAGCTTTCTTT.

The rearrangement uses TRBV20-1 and TRBJ2-5, with 10 bases that match TRBD2. CDR3 length equals 15 residues. Germline V gene sequence: CDR1 DFQATT, CDR2 SNEGSKA (reference sequence). The junction had 11 bases not matched to a gene; V was cut back by 0 bases and J by 10 bases. The CDR3 DNA follows: TGCAGTGCTAGAGATGCAGGTCTAGCGGGGGCGGACCAGTACTTC. Its translation is CSARDAGLAGADQYF.

The chain recombines TRBV24-1 with TRBJ2-1; D tentatively reads TRBD1 or TRBD2 (5 bases each). This CDR3 has 11 residues. The V gene's germline CDR1 is KGHDR and CDR2 SFDVKD. Trimming took off 9 bases at V and 7 bases at J, with 9 bases between the two ends. This chain's CDR3 is CATQGRNEQFF. The CDR3 DNA reads TGTGCCACCCAGGGACGGAATGAGCAGTTCTTC.

This clonotype was picked up a small number of times. The CDR3 sequence: CSVEIGAGGNEQYF. CDR3 in DNA: TGCAGCGTTGAAATTGGGGCGGGAGGAAACGAGCAGTACTTC. This chain uses TRBV29-1 with TRBJ2-7; TRBD2 matches 8 bases. This CDR3 contains 14 residues. CDR1 and CDR2 (germline): SQVTM, ANQGSEA. Losses at the gene ends were 2 bases for V and 5 bases for J; bases not matched to a gene: 8.

The chain carries TRBV4-1 and TRBJ1-3, with D perhaps TRBD1 (5 bases). V lost 6 bases and J 2 bases, leaving 11 bases between the germline ends. Looked up from germline, CDR1 is MGHRA and CDR2 is YSYEKL. The CDR3 is made up of 14 amino acids. The CDR3 region is CASRHTGPGNTIYF. CDR3 in DNA: TGCGCCAGCAGACACACGGGGCCTGGAAACACCATATATTTT.

This clonotype came up a few times. The rearrangement links TRBV5-1 to TRBJ2-3; weak D call: TRBD2 (6 bases). Trimming shortened V by 4 bases and J by 4 bases, and 19 bases separated the two germline ends. The germline V gene has CDR1 SGHRS and CDR2 YFSETQ. The CDR3 is 16 amino acids. The CDR3 DNA reads TGCGCCAGCAGCCCCCGGTCGGGACTCCCCGCAGATACGCAGTATTTT. Translation: CASSPRSGLPADTQYF.